The next 2 T cell receptor beta chains were all read from a single sample in a study of blood T cell repertoires in COVID-19. Clones were sequenced by immunoSEQ multiplex PCR, and TCRdb holds only the in-frame ones, with some missing. Among 250,000 or so clones listed, roughly 80% were seen once. Material for sequencing was PBMCs or T cells enriched from blood (not recorded which). The receptors were gathered from a man in his fifties or sixties who had recovered from COVID-19.

This chain uses TRBV15 with TRBJ1-2; no reliable D call. Germline CDR1 is LNHNV and CDR2 is YYDKDF (reference sequence). CDR3 length: 14 amino acids. The V gene lost 6 bases and the J gene lost 4 bases, with 15 bases spanning the gap. The CDR3: CATSGGRDTYGYTF. The DNA for the CDR3 is TGTGCCACCAGTGGAGGCAGAGATACCTATGGCTACACCTTC.

The chain combines TRBV19 with TRBJ2-5; a weak D match, TRBD2 (6 bases). The CDR3 sequence is 14 residues long. V shed 3 bases and J shed 3 bases, with 11 bases lying between them. Germline CDR1 reads LNHDA; CDR2 reads SQIVND (reference sequence). CDR3 sequence reads: CASSIASGEETQYF. CDR3 nucleotide sequence: TGTGCCAGTAGTATCGCTTCGGGGGAAGAGACCCAGTACTTC.